This TCR beta chain comes out of a study of post-analysis software for immune sequencing data. General observations from the study: Five TRBV segments were more frequent in patients than controls; TRBV5-6, TRBV5-1 and TRBV20-1 belonged to this group.

TCR beta cDNA libraries had unique molecular identifiers. T cells numbering about 0.85 to 11 million yielded around 500,000 cDNA molecules. TCRdb reanalysed the PCR reads using MiXCR and keeps one entry per CDR3 protein. The sample has hundreds of thousands of distinct CDR3 sequences, 55% to 60% seen once; the top ten hold around 11%. CDR1 is DFQATT, CDR2 SNEGSKA, per germline (reference sequence). V was shortened by 6 bases and J by 0 bases, with 11 bases between the two germline ends. The length of the CDR3 is 13 residues. About this clonotype itself: As yet, its antigen is unknown.

Source material: blood. The V gene is TRBV20-1, the J gene TRBJ1-1; no clear D. The clonotype comes from a girl aged 2 to 10 with multiple sclerosis. The CDR3 spells CSALYNMNTEAFF. The CDR3 region has the DNA TGCAGTGCCTTATATAACATGAACACTGAAGCTTTCTTT.